This T cell receptor beta chain was retrieved from a study of cytomegalovirus exposure and HLA in healthy donors. This PCR relied on a set of 60 Vbeta primers and 13 Jbeta primers. Sequencing was performed with immunoSEQ multiplex PCR; in TCRdb, only in-frame clones are kept and a portion is missing. The data contain around 88,000 clones, 60% to 85% of them singletons. On this clone: Its antigen is not known.

Whole-study results and caveats: Across HLA loci, a later analysis found differing TCR association rates, with DRB1 most and HLA-C fewest.

The germline gives CDR1 SEHNR, CDR2 FQNEAQ (reference sequence). This CDR3 has 15 amino acids. V was pared by 1 base and J by 4 bases, with 13 bases between. The chain is built from TRBV7-9 and TRBJ1-2, with a weak D call TRBD1 (6 bases). Sequencing was performed on PBMCs. The TCR was taken from a man aged 50-59 years in good health and CMV-seropositive. The CDR3 region is CASSLGDGQSYGYTF. The DNA for the CDR3 is TGTGCCAGCAGCTTAGGAGATGGACAGTCCTATGGCTACACCTTC.